Listed below are T cell receptor beta chains from one sample, sequenced in a study of T-cell reconstitution after alpha-beta-depleted transplantation in children. TCRdb redid the calling of the PCR reads with MiXCR, one entry per CDR3 protein. The sample carries about 170,000 distinct CDR3 sequences, 11% recorded once. This sample comprised PBMCs, obtained before TCRalphabeta/CD19-depleted stem cell transplant. The receptors originated from a boy between 2 and 15 years old with acute myeloid leukemia, due to receive a stem cell transplant. CDR3s include the opening cysteine and the closing phenylalanine or tryptophan. Size values are once, few and many counts, or a class for expanded clones, and some rows have none.

v_call clone_size cdr3_aa
TRBV5-1 many CASSLEWGLNTEAFF
TRBV9 many CASSAMGNYGYTF
TRBV4-1 many CASSQGRGNQPQHF
TRBV6-5 few CASSYFLMRESGGNEQFF
TRBV7-3 many CASSFPPGELFF
TRBV11-2 many CASSLARANTEAFF
TRBV11-1 few CASTSSGAVGEDYNSPLHF
TRBV5-6 many CASSLVPGLSNEQFF
TRBV4-1 many CASSQEGLAGDYEQYF
TRBV28 many CASSPKTRGLGELFF
TRBV18 few CASSQRQGNTGELFF
TRBV4-1 . CANSQDRATQYF
TRBV7-3 many CASSLIRASGTEAFF
TRBV20-1 many CSARDSATATDTQYF
TRBV12-3/TRBV12-4 many CASSFWGGRAVNEQFF
TRBV4-1 many CASSQEPGVSYEQYF
TRBV6-1 many CASSRTQAGGWYEQYF
TRBV5-4 many CASSFLGVPYNEQFF
TRBV27 many CASSALGVGLTDTQYF
TRBV2 . CASSEVSGRETQYF
TRBV4-1 many CASSQKHRGLGNEQFF
TRBV5-1 large CASSPPGGEWTEAFF
TRBV12-2 . CASHLGRINQPQHF
TRBV4-2 many CASSPGSGQLITDTQYF
TRBV20-1 many CSAPRDGLSNQPQHF
TRBV4-1 many CASSQDRGQPQHF
TRBV3-1 many CASSQEVVKATDTQYF
TRBV6-1 many CASRVNRETNYEQYF
TRBV7-2 many CASSLATVGSMNTEAFF
TRBV4-1 many CASSQRGSNQPQHF
TRBV5-1 many CASSSNFFGGWRTGELFF
TRBV6-5 few CASSYGASGGYEQYF
TRBV7-9 many CASSVRTSDYNEQFF
TRBV5-1 many CASSLEGPPNQPQHF
TRBV5-1 many CASSIEAAWEQFF
TRBV5-5 . CASSTTQLAGGHEQYF
TRBV28 many CASSFYAGATYEQYF
TRBV29-1 many CSVRLGGGELFF
TRBV6-1 many CASSGRDRGYGYTF
TRBV6-1 many CASRRGAGGPGETQYF
TRBV12-3/TRBV12-4 . CASSFWLAGEEETQYF
TRBV5-1 many CASSSKAPRETQYF
TRBV2 many CASSEGLVLTDTQYF
TRBV2 many CASSDLTGRSYEQYF
TRBV7-9 many CASRQEHEAFF
TRBV20-1 many CSATRDGDQPQHF
TRBV20-1 many CSAGAGLATDEQFF
TRBV7-9 many CAGYGQGASGNTIYF
TRBV20-1 many CSARVRGDNQPQHF
TRBV5-1 many CASSPHGQAEKLFF
TRBV11-1 . CASSLGGRMAKNIQYF
TRBV10-2 many CASSESSTYGYTF
TRBV24-1 many CATSPRTGGPGELFF
TRBV4-1 many CASSQDPGTGPEKLFF
TRBV5-1 many CASSEGGIGNTIYF